These 27 T cell receptor beta chains came from one sample sequenced in a study of CD4 T cells in relation to SARS-CoV-2 and coronaviruses. Sequenced by immunoSEQ multiplex PCR; TCRdb stores in-frame clones only, minus some. The sample yields 50,000 to 65,000 clones, 90% to 95% seen once. Sequences were obtained from naive CD4+ T cells from PBMCs. This sample's subset: naive CD4+ T cells isolated by negative enrichment. The receptors were sampled from an adult with COVID-19.

The chain employs TRBV7-8 and TRBJ2-7, with 8 bases matching TRBD2. The CDR3 has 14 amino acids. In germline, CDR1 is SGHVS, CDR2 FQNEAQ. The J segment lost 5 bases and the V segment lost 5 bases, leaving 8 bases of the junction unmatched. Here the CDR3 reads CASSARTSSHEQYF. Written as DNA, the CDR3 is TGTGCCAGCAGCGCACGGACTAGCAGCCACGAGCAGTACTTC.

The V call is TRBV30, the J call TRBJ2-7; no firm D call. Looked up from germline, CDR1 is GTSNPN and CDR2 is SVGIG (reference sequence). V shed 1 base and J shed 3 bases, with 7 bases lying between them. This CDR3 is 12 amino acids long. The CDR3 region has the DNA TGTGCCTGGAGTGGGGCCAGCTACGAGCAGTACTTC. This gives the protein CAWSGASYEQYF.

This chain uses TRBV30 with TRBJ2-5, with D tentatively TRBD2 (6 bases). V lost 0 bases, J lost 4 bases, and 21 bases lay in between. CDR3 length equals 17 residues. The germline V gene has CDR1 GTSNPN and CDR2 SVGIG (reference sequence). The CDR3 loop reads CAWSVVGGPVLLETQYF. For the CDR3, the DNA is TGTGCCTGGAGTGTGGTGGGAGGCCCTGTGCTTTTAGAGACCCAGTACTTC.

The genes are TRBV15 and TRBJ1-6, with 7 bases lining up with TRBD1. Germline assignment: CDR1 LNHNV and CDR2 YYDKDF (reference sequence). CDR3 length equals 16 residues. The trim removed 0 bases at V and 10 bases at J, leaving 9 bases unmatched. DNA for the CDR3: TGTGCCACCAGCAGAGATCGGACAGGCCCTGGATCACCCCTCCACTTT. This sequence encodes CATSRDRTGPGSPLHF.

The chain links TRBV4-2 to TRBJ2-3, with 11 bases that match TRBD2. Germline CDR1 LGHNA, CDR2 YNFKEQ. This CDR3 region has 17 residues. V lost 4 bases and J lost 0; bases outside the gene matches: 6. For the CDR3, the DNA is TGTGCCAGCAGCCGCCGACTAGCGGGACCTAGCACAGATACGCAGTATTTT. Amino acid sequence: CASSRRLAGPSTDTQYF.

The rearrangement uses TRBV24-1 and TRBJ2-1, with D maybe TRBD2 (5 bases). This CDR3 spans 13 amino acids. Germline-derived CDR1 and CDR2 are KGHDR and SFDVKD. Trimming stripped 0 bases from V and 14 bases from J, with 13 bases between. The CDR3 DNA is TGTGCCACCAGTGATTTGGGCGCCCTCGGGGAGTTCTTC. This sequence encodes CATSDLGALGEFF.

This clone was seen more than once but under ten times. The chain carries TRBV27 and TRBJ2-7; 10 bases are a match to TRBD2. J lost 5 bases, V lost 3 bases, and 7 bases had no gene match. The CDR3 spans 15 residues. In germline, CDR1 is MNHEY, CDR2 SMNVEV (reference sequence). CDR3 DNA sequence: TGTGCCAGCAGTTTTGGCCTAGCGGGAGTTCACGAGCAGTACTTC. Translating gives CASSFGLAGVHEQYF.

The J gene is TRBJ2-3, the V gene TRBV11-3, with a tentative D call TRBD1 (5 bases). Germline V gene sequence: CDR1 SGHNT, CDR2 YENEEA. The CDR3 sequence is 15 residues long. V was pared by 5 bases and J by 2 bases, with 14 bases between. CDR3 sequence: CASSPRAGFTDTQYF. For the CDR3, the DNA is TGTGCCAGCAGCCCACGAGCAGGGTTCACAGATACGCAGTATTTT.

The chain employs TRBV28 and TRBJ2-7; D remains unclear. CDR1 MDHEN and CDR2 SYDVKM come from the germline V gene. The CDR3 has 13 amino acids. Trimming took off 6 bases at V and 0 bases at J, with 9 bases between the two ends. The CDR3 loop is CASSPPPSYEQYF. DNA for the CDR3: TGTGCCAGCAGCCCGCCGCCCTCCTACGAGCAGTACTTC. Drawing the rest from reference TRBV28 and TRBJ2-7, the complete variable domain is DVKVTQSSRYLVKRTGEKVFLECVQDMDHENMFWYRQDPGLGLRLIYFSYDVKMKEKGDIPEGYSVSREKKERFSLILESASTNQTSMYLCASSPPPSYEQYFGPGTRLTVT.

This chain joins TRBV3-1 (or the pseudogene TRBV3-2) and TRBJ2-1, with D unresolved. The CDR3 consists of 12 residues. CDR1 is LGHDT, CDR2 YNNKEL, per germline (reference sequence). V was clipped by 4 bases and J by 0 bases, with 1 base between them. In DNA, the CDR3 is TGTGCCAGCAGCCGCTCCTACAATGAGCAGTTCTTC. This encodes CASSRSYNEQFF.

The genes are TRBV11-2 and TRBJ2-2; D is ambiguous. The germline V and J ends were trimmed by 6 bases and 4 bases, with 12 bases remaining between them. The germline gives CDR1 SGHAT, CDR2 FQNNGV. The CDR3 consists of 14 residues. CDR3 region: CASSRDAPTGELFF. CDR3 nucleotides: TGTGCCAGCAGTCGCGACGCCCCCACCGGGGAGCTGTTTTTT.

This clone was detected only once. The gene calls are TRBV15 and TRBJ2-3; D gene uncertain. Germline-derived CDR1 and CDR2 are LNHNV and YYDKDF (reference sequence). The V end lost 3 bases, the J end lost 2 bases, and 15 bases lay between the germline ends. The CDR3 is 16 residues long. The CDR3: CATSSDPRLATDTQYF. The CDR3, as DNA: TGTGCCACCAGCAGCGATCCTAGATTAGCCACAGATACGCAGTATTTT.

Here the CDR3 DNA reads TGTGCCAGCTGCCTGTACGGAGTAACAGATACGCAGTATTTT. Its translation is CASCLYGVTDTQYF. The genes are TRBV5-5 and TRBJ2-3; D unclear. The CDR3 is made up of 14 amino acids. Trimming took 7 bases from V and 3 from J, leaving 15 bases between them. Germline values: CDR1 SGHKS, CDR2 YYEKEE (reference sequence).

The chain employs TRBV5-6 and TRBJ2-5, with TRBD1 identical over 7 bases. V lost 3 bases, J lost 0 bases, and 8 bases stayed unmatched. CDR1 SGHDT and CDR2 YYEEEE come from the germline V gene. The CDR3 extends over 16 amino acids. The CDR3 sequence is CASSWSLGTDQETQYF. As DNA, the CDR3 is TGTGCCAGCAGCTGGAGCTTGGGGACAGACCAAGAGACCCAGTACTTC.

The V call is TRBV4-1, the J call TRBJ1-5; D gene uncertain. The CDR3 covers 14 residues. CDR1 is MGHRA, CDR2 YSYEKL, per germline. Trimming removed 4 bases at V and 6 bases at J, with 13 bases between. The CDR3 DNA reads as TGCGCCAGCAGCCGTGAGACATTATTTCAGCCCCAGCATTTT. Translated, it gives CASSRETLFQPQHF.

The chain is built from TRBV7-9 and TRBJ1-1; D is perhaps TRBD1 (6 bases). CDR1 and CDR2 from the germline V gene are SEHNR and FQNEAQ (reference sequence). V shed 1 base and J shed 10 bases, with 7 bases lying between them. CDR3 length equals 11 residues. The CDR3 coding sequence is TGTGCCAGCAGCTTAGAGGGGGTAGCTTTCTTT. Encoded protein: CASSLEGVAFF.

The chain links TRBV15 to TRBJ1-4; D perhaps matches TRBD1 (5 bases). In germline, CDR1 is LNHNV, CDR2 YYDKDF (reference sequence). CDR3 length: 13 amino acids. Trimming took 3 bases from V and 14 from J, leaving 16 bases between them. CDR3: CATSRAGASWLFF. For the CDR3, the DNA is TGTGCCACCAGCAGGGCCGGGGCCTCGTGGCTGTTTTTT.

V usage is TRBV5-6 and J usage is TRBJ1-5, with 8 bases lining up with TRBD1. The CDR3 loop spans 15 amino acids. The germline V gene encodes CDR1 SGHDT and CDR2 YYEEEE. Trimming cost V 3 bases and J 0 bases; bases outside gene matches: 2. The CDR3 DNA is TGTGCCAGCAGCTCCGGGACAGGTAGCAATCAGCCCCAGCATTTT. Its protein is CASSSGTGSNQPQHF.

The chain employs TRBV12-3 or TRBV12-4 and TRBJ2-3, with TRBD2 as a possible D gene (6 bases). V gave up 5 bases and J gave up 4 bases, with 10 bases separating them. The length of the CDR3 is 13 residues. The CDR3 loop reads CASSPGTSDTQYF. Written as DNA, the CDR3 is TGTGCCAGCAGTCCGGGGACTTCAGATACGCAGTATTTT.

The genes are TRBV7-2 and TRBJ2-1, with D possibly being TRBD1 (5 bases). Trimming removed 1 base at V and 1 base at J, with 8 bases between. Germline CDR1 reads SGHTA; CDR2 reads FQGNSA. The CDR3 has 15 residues. CDR3 in amino acids: CASSLDRSSYNEQFF. CDR3 DNA sequence: TGTGCCAGCAGCTTAGACAGGAGTTCCTACAATGAGCAGTTCTTC. Variable domain in full (rest from reference TRBV7-2 and TRBJ2-1): GAGVSQSPSNKVTEKGKDVELRCDPISGHTALYWYRQSLGQGLEFLIYFQGNSAPDKSGLPSDRFSAERTGGSVSTLTIQRTQQEDSAVYLCASSLDRSSYNEQFFGPGTRLTVL.

The rearrangement joins TRBV6-1 to TRBJ2-7, with D possibly TRBD1 on 5 matching bases. CDR3 length: 13 residues. With 3 bases removed from V and 3 bases from J, the gap between germline ends came to 9 bases. Germline CDR1 and CDR2: MNHNS and SASEGT. The CDR3 reads CASSERRGYEQYF. The CDR3 coding sequence is TGTGCCAGCAGTGAGAGAAGGGGCTACGAGCAGTACTTC.

As DNA, the CDR3 is TGTGCCAGCAGCTTGGTTCCTACAGATACGCAGTATTTT. It yields the protein CASSLVPTDTQYF. This rearrangement joins TRBV5-8 to TRBJ2-3; D remains ambiguous. Trimming took off 0 bases at V and 3 bases at J, with 5 bases between the two ends. CDR1 is SGHTS, CDR2 YDEGEE, per germline. The CDR3 consists of 13 residues.

This clone has a single count. V gene TRBV6-6 combines with J gene TRBJ2-6; 9 bases fit TRBD1. Germline CDR1 MNHNY, CDR2 SVGAGI (reference sequence). Germline trimming cut 5 bases from V and 1 base from J; bases unmatched to any gene: 9. CDR3 length: 18 residues. The CDR3 nucleotides are TGTGCCAGCAGTCCGCGACAGGGGGTACCTTCTGGGGCCAACGTCCTGACTTTC. It specifies CASSPRQGVPSGANVLTF.

J is TRBJ2-3 and V is TRBV24-1, with 9 bases identical to TRBD1. Germline CDR1 reads KGHDR; CDR2 reads SFDVKD. Trimming cost V 9 bases and J 4 bases; bases outside gene matches: 4. CDR3 length: 13 residues. The CDR3 coding sequence is TGTGCCACCCGGGACAGGGTCTCAGATACGCAGTATTTT. It specifies CATRDRVSDTQYF.

This clone occurred once. The CDR3 loop is CASSLEGDSGYEAFF. For the CDR3, the DNA is TGTGCCAGCAGCTTGGAGGGGGACAGTGGCTATGAAGCTTTCTTT. The rearrangement uses TRBV5-4 and TRBJ1-1; 7 positions match TRBD1. The length of the CDR3 is 15 residues. The germline V gene encodes CDR1 SGHNT and CDR2 YYREEE (reference sequence). Trimming at V came to 0 bases and at J to 7 bases, leaving 9 bases not matched to a gene.

The rearrangement links TRBV19 to TRBJ2-1; D is perhaps TRBD2 (5 bases). Trimming cost V 5 bases and J 0 bases, with 14 bases left between them. CDR3 length equals 16 residues. Germline V lookup: CDR1 LNHDA, CDR2 SQIVND (reference sequence). Here the CDR3 reads CASSPVAAGSYNEQFF. The CDR3, as DNA: TGTGCCAGTAGTCCCGTCGCGGCGGGCTCCTACAATGAGCAGTTCTTC. Drawing the rest from reference TRBV19 and TRBJ2-1, the complete variable domain is DGGITQSPKYLFRKEGQNVTLSCEQNLNHDAMYWYRQDPGQGLRLIYYSQIVNDFQKGDIAEGYSVSREKKESFPLTVTSAQKNPTAFYLCASSPVAAGSYNEQFFGPGTRLTVL.

This clone was recorded once. V and J are TRBV9 and TRBJ1-1; the D gene is possibly TRBD1 (5 bases). With 3 bases removed from V and 3 bases from J, the gap between germline ends came to 15 bases. There are 15 residues in the CDR3. Germline V gene lookup returns CDR1 SGDLS and CDR2 YYNGEE. The CDR3 is CASSGGYKGDTEAFF. The CDR3 nucleotides are TGTGCCAGCAGCGGGGGCTACAAGGGCGACACTGAAGCTTTCTTT.